One and the same sample provided the 5 T cell receptor beta chains below, sequenced in a study of regulatory T cells in long-lasting Graves disease. With iRepertoire HTBI primers and Arm-PCR of CDR3 regions, TCR beta libraries were built. TCRdb independently ran MiXCR on the multiplex PCR reads; one entry per CDR3 protein. In the table there are hundreds of thousands of distinct CDR3 sequences, 20% to 25% of which are singletons. Time point of the sample: persistent/refractory GD, antithyroid drugs over 5 years with positive TRAb. Extracted PBMC RNA gave rise to the TCR library. The sample in question was peripheral blood mononuclear cells (PBMCs), obtained when the disease was refractory, from a patient treated with antithyroid drugs. The receptors derive from a female donor with Graves disease.

Many counts were recorded for this clonotype. This chain uses TRBV5-4 with TRBJ2-5; D not resolved. V was trimmed by 0 bases and J by 5 bases, leaving 14 bases between them. CDR1 and CDR2 (germline): SGHNT, YYREEE (reference sequence). The CDR3 consists of 15 residues. CDR3 nucleotide sequence: TGTGCCAGCAGCTTGGAGGGTCCGAGAGGCGAGACCCAGTACTTC. It specifies CASSLEGPRGETQYF.

This clonotype was picked up many times. The DNA of the CDR3 is TGTGCCAGCAGTTTCCCCTCGGGGGTTAACTATGGCTACACCTTC. This sequence encodes CASSFPSGVNYGYTF. The chain links TRBV28 to TRBJ1-2; weak D call: TRBD1 (5 bases). The germline V gene has CDR1 MDHEN and CDR2 SYDVKM. The CDR3 consists of 15 residues. The V and J ends lost 3 bases and 1 base respectively, with 12 bases between them.

This chain links TRBV30 with TRBJ1-1; D unclear. This CDR3 region has 15 residues. Germline lookup yields CDR1 GTSNPN and CDR2 SVGIG (reference sequence). V gave up 6 bases and J gave up 1 base, with 18 bases separating them. This CDR3 is CACAASSWANTEAFF. In DNA form, the CDR3 reads TGTGCCTGTGCTGCCTCGTCCTGGGCGAACACTGAAGCTTTCTTT.

Ten or more counts support this clonotype. The rearrangement uses TRBV3-1 and TRBJ2-5; 8 bases map to TRBD2. The CDR3 is made up of 14 amino acids. The trim removed 4 bases at V and 4 bases at J, leaving 5 bases unmatched. Per the germline V gene, CDR1 is LGHDT and CDR2 is YNNKEL (reference sequence). CDR3 in DNA: TGTGCCAGCAGCCTGGGACTAGTAAGAGAGACCCAGTACTTC. Residues: CASSLGLVRETQYF.

This clonotype was found many times. V usage is TRBV28 and J usage is TRBJ1-5; possible D gene TRBD1, 5 bases. V lost 6 bases and J 0 bases, leaving 12 bases between the germline ends. The germline gives CDR1 MDHEN, CDR2 SYDVKM. CDR3 length equals 15 residues. CDR3 sequence: CASSRDLHSNQPQHF. CDR3 nucleotide sequence: TGTGCCAGCAGCAGGGATCTTCATAGCAATCAGCCCCAGCATTTT.